These 24 T cell receptor beta chains were sequenced from one sample in a study of shared clonotypes between healthy human individuals. The method was immunoSEQ multiplex PCR; TCRdb's version includes in-frame clones alone and lacks a portion of them. Among 2 million or so clones listed, 95% were seen once. Sequenced input: naive CD4+ T cells sorted from blood. This sample's subset: CD45RA+ positively selected. These receptors came from a man aged 18-30 years in good health.

The chain links TRBV5-1 to TRBJ2-1; D is possibly TRBD1 (6 bases). Trimming removed 4 bases at V and 8 bases at J, with 10 bases between. CDR3 length: 12 residues. Germline assignment: CDR1 SGHRS and CDR2 YFSETQ. As DNA, the CDR3 is TGCGCCAGCAGCCAAGGGGGTTATGAGCAGTTCTTC. Translated: CASSQGGYEQFF.

The chain joins TRBV30 to TRBJ1-2, with D unclear. The germline CDR1 and CDR2 sequences are GTSNPN and SVGIG (reference sequence). The CDR3 sequence is 13 residues long. The V gene lost 5 bases and the J gene lost 3 bases, with 13 bases spanning the gap. CDR3: CAWGPGFDYGYTF. CDR3 bases: TGTGCCTGGGGTCCGGGTTTCGACTATGGCTACACCTTC.

The chain couples TRBV2 to TRBJ1-1, with D hard to call. The CDR3 is 14 residues long. From germline, CDR1 is SNHLY and CDR2 FYNNEI. V was pared by 7 bases and J by 0 bases, with 12 bases between. CDR3 amino acids: CASTPDEVNTEAFF. CDR3 nucleotide sequence: TGTGCCAGCACCCCAGACGAGGTGAACACTGAAGCTTTCTTT.

This chain uses TRBV19 with TRBJ1-6; no reliable D call. The V end lost 8 bases, the J end lost 7 bases, and 12 bases lay between the germline ends. This CDR3 region has 13 residues. Germline V lookup: CDR1 LNHDA, CDR2 SQIVND (reference sequence). The CDR3 is CASRTEGNSPLHF. The CDR3 coding sequence is TGTGCCAGTCGGACGGAGGGCAATTCACCCCTCCACTTT.

The chain recombines TRBV9 with TRBJ1-1; D unclear. CDR3 length equals 12 residues. V was clipped by 4 bases and J by 7 bases, with 11 bases between them. CDR1 and CDR2 (germline): SGDLS, YYNGEE. The CDR3 sequence is CASSRLGLEAFF. The CDR3 DNA sequence: TGTGCCAGCAGCCGACTAGGGCTTGAAGCTTTCTTT. Full variable domain (rest looked up from reference TRBV9 and TRBJ1-1): DSGVTQTPKHLITATGQRVTLRCSPRSGDLSVYWYQQSLDQGLQFLIQYYNGEERAKGNILERFSAQQFPDLHSELNLSSLELGDSALYFCASSRLGLEAFFGQGTRLTVV.

The J gene is TRBJ2-5, the V gene TRBV6-6; TRBD2 matches 10 bases. CDR1 and CDR2 (germline): MNHNY, SVGAGI (reference sequence). J gave up 3 bases and V 0 bases, and 4 bases lay outside the gene matches. The CDR3 totals 16 residues. CDR3 DNA sequence: TGTGCCAGCAGTTACTCGTCTAGCGGGGGTAAAGAGACCCAGTACTTC. Amino acid sequence: CASSYSSSGGKETQYF.

This chain connects TRBV30 to TRBJ1-2; D remains ambiguous. The V and J ends lost 3 bases and 4 bases respectively, with 12 bases between them. The CDR3 consists of 13 residues. The V gene's germline CDR1 is GTSNPN and CDR2 SVGIG (reference sequence). CDR3 in DNA: TGTGCCTGGAGGGTCCTAACAGCCTATGGCTACACCTTC. This encodes CAWRVLTAYGYTF.

J is TRBJ2-7 and V is TRBV28; D possibly uses TRBD1 or TRBD2 (6 bases each). V dropped 2 bases and J dropped 3 bases, with 14 bases sitting between them. The CDR3 has 15 amino acids. Germline CDR1 and CDR2: MDHEN and SYDVKM. The CDR3 nucleotides read TGTGCCAGCAGTTTACCCCAAGGGGGGAACTACGAGCAGTACTTC. Translated, it gives CASSLPQGGNYEQYF.

The chain uses TRBV10-3 and TRBJ2-1; 10 positions agree with TRBD2. Germline V gene lookup returns CDR1 ENHRY and CDR2 SYGVKD. V shed 5 bases, J shed 3 bases, and the junction held 7 bases outside the gene matches. This CDR3 is built from 16 residues. In DNA, the CDR3 is TGTGCCATCAGTCTGACTAGCGGGCCACACTACAATGAGCAGTTCTTC. This gives the protein CAISLTSGPHYNEQFF.

This clone has a single count. V is TRBV29-1 and J is TRBJ2-3; D not certain. Trimming pared 7 bases from V and 0 bases from J, leaving 8 bases between. Germline values: CDR1 SQVTM, CDR2 ANQGSEA. The CDR3 consists of 12 residues. The CDR3 DNA follows: TGCAGCGGGACCCCTAGCACAGATACGCAGTATTTT. Its translation is CSGTPSTDTQYF.

This sequence joins TRBV10-3 and TRBJ2-2; a weak D match, TRBD2 (6 bases). The CDR3 is 15 amino acids. CDR1 is ENHRY and CDR2 is SYGVKD in the germline V gene. The V and J ends lost 4 bases and 2 bases respectively, with 11 bases between them. The chain's CDR3 is CAISVAGLNTGELFF. In DNA, the CDR3 is TGTGCCATCAGTGTGGCGGGACTTAACACCGGGGAGCTGTTTTTT.

This chain joins TRBV7-8 and TRBJ1-5, with a possible D match to TRBD1 (6 bases). This CDR3 region has 14 residues. The ends were cut back, 1 base at V and 5 bases at J, with 9 bases in the middle. CDR1 and CDR2 (germline): SGHVS, FQNEAQ. The CDR3 DNA is TGTGCCAGCAGCTTAGACAGGGAGGATCAGCCCCAGCATTTT. This translates into CASSLDREDQPQHF.

The chain carries TRBV29-1 and TRBJ1-2; TRBD1 aligns across 8 bases. The CDR3 runs to 14 residues. The germline gives CDR1 SQVTM, CDR2 ANQGSEA. V dropped 3 bases and J dropped 8; count of bases not matched to a gene: 11. The CDR3 loop reads CSVDKDRDGLGYTF. DNA for the CDR3: TGCAGCGTTGATAAGGACAGGGACGGTCTCGGCTACACCTTC.

The chain combines TRBV18 with TRBJ1-6; D is perhaps TRBD1 (5 bases). V was shortened by 0 bases and J by 5 bases, with 8 bases between the two germline ends. Per the germline V gene, CDR1 is KGHSH and CDR2 is LQKENI. This CDR3 region has 15 residues. In DNA, the CDR3 is TGTGCCAGCTCACCACCCAAAGGGGATAATTCACCCCTCCACTTT. Its translation: CASSPPKGDNSPLHF. Full variable domain (rest looked up from reference TRBV18 and TRBJ1-6): NAGVMQNPRHLVRRRGQEARLRCSPMKGHSHVYWYRQLPEEGLKFMVYLQKENIIDESGMPKERFSAEFPKEGPSILRIQQVVRGDSAAYFCASSPPKGDNSPLHFGNGTRLTVT.

The V call is TRBV6-6, the J call TRBJ2-2; TRBD2 might be the D (6 bases). Germline V CDR1 and CDR2: MNHNY, SVGAGI (reference sequence). The length of the CDR3 is 11 residues. V was pared by 6 bases and J by 11 bases, with 10 bases between. CDR3 amino acids: CASSLGLELFF. As DNA, the CDR3 is TGTGCCAGCAGCCTCGGACTAGAGCTGTTTTTT.

The V call is TRBV12-5, the J call TRBJ2-7; D possibly corresponds to TRBD2 (6 bases). The ends were cut back, 6 bases at V and 3 bases at J, with 12 bases in the middle. This CDR3 comprises 13 residues. CDR1 and CDR2 from the germline V gene are LGHNT and FRNRAP. The CDR3 DNA reads TGTGCTAGTGGGAGAGGACTAATCTACGAGCAGTACTTC. It is translated as CASGRGLIYEQYF.

V is TRBV30 and J is TRBJ2-7; D is unresolved. Deletions cut 0 bases from V and 2 bases from J, with 8 bases between. Germline V gene data show CDR1 as GTSNPN and CDR2 as SVGIG (reference sequence). This CDR3 region has 13 residues. CDR3 nucleotide sequence: TGTGCCTGGAGTGTACTAACCCCCTACGAGCAGTACTTC. Amino acids: CAWSVLTPYEQYF.

This chain joins TRBV27 and TRBJ2-5; TRBD1 might be the D (6 bases). Between the trimmed V and J ends, which lost 0 bases and 8 bases, there was a span of 16 bases. The length of the CDR3 is 15 residues. The germline V gene has CDR1 MNHEY and CDR2 SMNVEV (reference sequence). CDR3 amino acids: CASSLSGQGIGTQYF. The DNA of the CDR3 is TGTGCCAGCAGTTTATCTGGCCAGGGGATAGGAACCCAGTACTTC.

The chain carries TRBV30 and TRBJ2-5; D remains unclear. Deletions cut 1 base from V and 2 bases from J, with 8 bases between. Germline assignment: CDR1 GTSNPN and CDR2 SVGIG (reference sequence). The CDR3 is made up of 13 amino acids. This chain's CDR3 is CAWSALPQETQYF. The CDR3 DNA follows: TGTGCCTGGAGTGCCCTCCCGCAAGAGACCCAGTACTTC.

The chain combines TRBV30 with TRBJ1-1, with D hard to call. CDR3 length: 13 residues. Looked up from germline, CDR1 is GTSNPN and CDR2 is SVGIG (reference sequence). Deletions cut 1 base from V and 0 bases from J, with 6 bases between. CDR3 sequence reads: CAWSEKLNTEAFF. CDR3 nucleotides: TGTGCCTGGAGTGAAAAATTGAACACTGAAGCTTTCTTT.

This rearrangement joins TRBV5-1 to TRBJ2-2; the match to TRBD1 covers 11 bases. The junction had 7 bases not matched to a gene; V was cut back by 1 base and J by 8 bases. Germline assignment: CDR1 SGHRS and CDR2 YFSETQ. The CDR3 sequence is 16 residues long. The CDR3 sequence is CASSLSGTGGSGELFF. The CDR3 DNA follows: TGCGCCAGCAGCTTGTCCGGGACAGGGGGTTCAGGGGAGCTGTTTTTT.

The chain has TRBV2 and TRBJ1-1; 10 positions match TRBD1. The CDR3 runs to 14 residues. Trimming cost V 5 bases and J 4 bases; bases outside gene matches: 4. Germline loops: CDR1 SNHLY, CDR2 FYNNEI. CDR3 region: CASSRRTGGTEAFF. The CDR3 DNA is TGTGCCAGCAGTCGCCGGACAGGGGGCACTGAAGCTTTCTTT.

V usage is TRBV5-1 and J usage is TRBJ1-6; D gene ambiguous. Germline values: CDR1 SGHRS, CDR2 YFSETQ. The CDR3 runs to 13 residues. V dropped 0 bases and J dropped 14 bases, with 12 bases sitting between them. In nucleotides, the CDR3 is TGCGCCAGCAGCTTGGATGGGAGCGGAACCCTCCACTTT. This encodes CASSLDGSGTLHF.

The genes are TRBV5-4 and TRBJ2-1, with 9 bases lining up with TRBD2. J was trimmed by 4 bases and V by 3 bases; bases with no gene match: 8. The CDR3 is 16 residues long. CDR1 is SGHNT and CDR2 is YYREEE in the germline V gene (reference sequence). CDR3 DNA sequence: TGTGCCAGCAGCTCCCTGGGCGGGGGGGTGTACAATGAGCAGTTCTTC. It codes for CASSSLGGGVYNEQFF.